Listed below are T cell receptor beta chains from one sample, sequenced in a study of T cell repertoires in cytomegalovirus infection. From the reads, TCRdb called clonotypes with MiXCR, one entry per CDR3 protein. The profile shows 400,000 to 550,000 distinct CDR3 sequences, about 11% of them singletons. The specimen was PBMCs. The receptors derive from a human donor in good health (CMV status not recorded). Some clones in this sample may be carry-over from other donors' samples. Both conserved end residues are trimmed from each CDR3. Part of the rows lack a size; the others show once, few, many or a class for expanded clones.

V	size	J	CDR3
TRBV5-4	many	TRBJ2-1	ASVGQGGEQF
TRBV7-2	many	TRBJ2-3	ASSLYREQGDTQY
TRBV28	many	TRBJ2-1	ASPARGSSYNEQF
TRBV20-1	.	TRBJ2-7	SASGGNPSYEQY
TRBV6-6	.	TRBJ2-3	ASSYSGLAGEDTQY
TRBV2	few	TRBJ2-3	ASKQAGGADTQY
TRBV7-2	many	TRBJ2-7	ASSLPGQSYEQY
TRBV2	few	TRBJ1-1	ASSGQSLNTEAF
TRBV6-5	many	TRBJ2-7	ASSYDSLGRTYEQY
TRBV7-9	many	TRBJ1-5	ASSLGGTNQPQH
TRBV12-3/TRBV12-4	.	TRBJ1-1	ASSFRTEGTEAF
TRBV7-2	many	TRBJ2-7	ASSLVGQGPYEQY
TRBV28	few	TRBJ2-5	ASSLLTSIQETQY
TRBV28	many	TRBJ2-2	ASGGTGVRTGELF
TRBV12-3/TRBV12-4	many	TRBJ2-6	ATSTSRGANVLT
TRBV11-2	many	TRBJ2-3	ASSLGSGLAALNEQY
TRBV7-9	many	TRBJ2-1	ASSLWTGIDNEQF
TRBV18	.	TRBJ2-7	ASSPLASSYEQY
TRBV28	many	TRBJ1-1	ASRRDTEAF
TRBV7-9	few	TRBJ2-4	ASSSRGDAKNIQY
TRBV19	.	TRBJ2-3	ASSIEGLDTQY
TRBV27	many	TRBJ1-5	ASKSFNQPQH
TRBV12-3/TRBV12-4	many	TRBJ2-1	ASSPLQGQGGYNEQF
TRBV2	many	TRBJ2-2	ASKRESTGELF
TRBV2	many	TRBJ2-4	ASKHGEKGIQY
TRBV11-2	many	TRBJ2-3	ASSDGAGDWRTQY
TRBV18	few	TRBJ1-1	ASSPMGTPEAF
TRBV10-3	many	TRBJ2-5	ATGQNQETQY
TRBV7-3	.	TRBJ2-2	ASSLDSYTGELF
TRBV7-9	many	TRBJ2-7	ASSAPVGGDEQY
TRBV7-9	many	TRBJ1-2	ASSPWTGERNGYT
TRBV7-3	many	TRBJ1-5	ASSLTLDQPQH
TRBV7-2	many	TRBJ2-7	ASSLMTGQGEQY
TRBV25-1	many	TRBJ2-4	ASSEGGQIKNIQY
TRBV6-6	.	TRBJ2-2	ASSSTDRVRLAGGNTGELF
TRBV5-1	many	TRBJ2-5	ASSFSGEGETQY